What follows is one T cell receptor (beta chain) and its context. Germline V gene lookup returns CDR1 SGDLS and CDR2 YYNGEE. Trimming shortened V by 4 bases and J by 3 bases, and 10 bases separated the two germline ends. The CDR3 contains 14 residues. These data come from a study of blood T cell repertoires in COVID-19. Turning to the study itself: T cells, B-cell-depleted T cells, or PBMCs provided the cDNA or gDNA that served as material.

TCRdb keeps only in-frame clones here, not all; method: immunoSEQ multiplex PCR. The sample yields about 400,000 clones, approximately 86% seen once. The sequenced material came from peripheral blood. This receptor was taken from a woman aged 55-69 years with COVID-19, enrolled during active disease. The V call is TRBV9, the J call TRBJ2-2, with unresolved D. The chain's CDR3 is CASSPRLDTGELFF. CDR3 sequence (DNA): TGTGCCAGCAGCCCCAGGTTAGACACCGGGGAGCTGTTTTTT. The variable domain in full, with the rest retrieved from reference TRBV9 and TRBJ2-2, is DSGVTQTPKHLITATGQRVTLRCSPRSGDLSVYWYQQSLDQGLQFLIQYYNGEERAKGNILERFSAQQFPDLHSELNLSSLELGDSALYFCASSPRLDTGELFFGEGSRLTVL.